These T cell receptor beta chains were read from a single sample in a study of blood T cell repertoires in COVID-19. Measured with immunoSEQ multiplex PCR; TCRdb has only the in-frame clones, and not every one. Among about 39,000 clones listed, approximately 80% were seen once. Sequencing was performed on peripheral blood. Every receptor here comes from a man aged 60 to 75 in a cohort sampled during active COVID-19. The CDR3 runs from the conserved cysteine through the conserved F or W. The order of the fields is CDR3 length, D gene, V gene, clone size, J gene, CDR3 DNA, CDR3 protein. A D gene is named only where the DNA matches it firmly. Clone size is not always given. Where it is, it says once, few, many or a class for expanded clones.

CDR3 length: 13
D gene: TRBD1
V gene: TRBV29-1
clone size: .
J gene: TRBJ2-1
CDR3 DNA: TGCAGCGTTGCCCAGGGGGCGGCCAATGAGCAGTTCTTC
CDR3 protein: CSVAQGAANEQFF

CDR3 length: 15
D gene: TRBD1
V gene: TRBV5-5
clone size: .
J gene: TRBJ1-1
CDR3 DNA: TGTGCCAGCAGCCTGATAGACAGGGGGTTGACTGAAGCTTTCTTT
CDR3 protein: CASSLIDRGLTEAFF

CDR3 length: 13
D gene: .
V gene: TRBV12-3/TRBV12-4
clone size: .
J gene: TRBJ2-4
CDR3 DNA: TGTGCCAGCAGTTTAGGAGGAAAGAACATTCAGTACTTC
CDR3 protein: CASSLGGKNIQYF

CDR3 length: 15
D gene: TRBD2
V gene: TRBV6-5
clone size: once
J gene: TRBJ2-1
CDR3 DNA: TGTGCCAGCAGCCCCCCCTCCGGCCGGGAGGGTGAGCAGTTCTTC
CDR3 protein: CASSPPSGREGEQFF

CDR3 length: 14
D gene: .
V gene: TRBV28
clone size: .
J gene: TRBJ1-3
CDR3 DNA: TGTGCTAGCAGGCTCGGGGGAGCAGGAAACACCATATATTTT
CDR3 protein: CASRLGGAGNTIYF

CDR3 length: 15
D gene: .
V gene: TRBV3-1/TRBV3-2
clone size: .
J gene: TRBJ2-7
CDR3 DNA: TGTGCCAGCAGCCAAGTTCCGGGTCCGGCGTACGAGCAGTACTTC
CDR3 protein: CASSQVPGPAYEQYF

CDR3 length: 12
D gene: .
V gene: TRBV6-5
clone size: medium-sized
J gene: TRBJ2-7
CDR3 DNA: TGTGCCAGCAAGGGGGGGGCTCTCGAGCAGTACTTC
CDR3 protein: CASKGGALEQYF

CDR3 length: 15
D gene: .
V gene: TRBV11-3
clone size: .
J gene: TRBJ2-3
CDR3 DNA: TGTGCCAGCATCAGGTCGGGGTTGGGCACAGATACGCAGTATTTT
CDR3 protein: CASIRSGLGTDTQYF

CDR3 length: 14
D gene: TRBD1
V gene: TRBV9
clone size: .
J gene: TRBJ2-7
CDR3 DNA: TGTGCCAGCAGCGTCCGACAGGGGGGCTACGAGCAGTACTTC
CDR3 protein: CASSVRQGGYEQYF

CDR3 length: 13
D gene: .
V gene: TRBV5-5
clone size: .
J gene: TRBJ2-2
CDR3 DNA: TGTGCCAGCAGCTTGGCAAACACCGGGGAGCTGTTTTTT
CDR3 protein: CASSLANTGELFF

CDR3 length: 15
D gene: .
V gene: TRBV27
clone size: .
J gene: TRBJ1-5
CDR3 DNA: TGTGCCAGCAGTTTTACGAAAGCTAGCAATCAGCCCCAGCATTTT
CDR3 protein: CASSFTKASNQPQHF

CDR3 length: 14
D gene: .
V gene: TRBV5-6
clone size: .
J gene: TRBJ1-5
CDR3 DNA: TGTGCCAGCAGCATGGGACTCAACAATCAGCCCCAGCATTTT
CDR3 protein: CASSMGLNNQPQHF

CDR3 length: 15
D gene: .
V gene: TRBV13
clone size: .
J gene: TRBJ2-5
CDR3 DNA: TGTGCCAGCAGCTTAGGACGGAGATTCCAAGAGACCCAGTACTTC
CDR3 protein: CASSLGRRFQETQYF